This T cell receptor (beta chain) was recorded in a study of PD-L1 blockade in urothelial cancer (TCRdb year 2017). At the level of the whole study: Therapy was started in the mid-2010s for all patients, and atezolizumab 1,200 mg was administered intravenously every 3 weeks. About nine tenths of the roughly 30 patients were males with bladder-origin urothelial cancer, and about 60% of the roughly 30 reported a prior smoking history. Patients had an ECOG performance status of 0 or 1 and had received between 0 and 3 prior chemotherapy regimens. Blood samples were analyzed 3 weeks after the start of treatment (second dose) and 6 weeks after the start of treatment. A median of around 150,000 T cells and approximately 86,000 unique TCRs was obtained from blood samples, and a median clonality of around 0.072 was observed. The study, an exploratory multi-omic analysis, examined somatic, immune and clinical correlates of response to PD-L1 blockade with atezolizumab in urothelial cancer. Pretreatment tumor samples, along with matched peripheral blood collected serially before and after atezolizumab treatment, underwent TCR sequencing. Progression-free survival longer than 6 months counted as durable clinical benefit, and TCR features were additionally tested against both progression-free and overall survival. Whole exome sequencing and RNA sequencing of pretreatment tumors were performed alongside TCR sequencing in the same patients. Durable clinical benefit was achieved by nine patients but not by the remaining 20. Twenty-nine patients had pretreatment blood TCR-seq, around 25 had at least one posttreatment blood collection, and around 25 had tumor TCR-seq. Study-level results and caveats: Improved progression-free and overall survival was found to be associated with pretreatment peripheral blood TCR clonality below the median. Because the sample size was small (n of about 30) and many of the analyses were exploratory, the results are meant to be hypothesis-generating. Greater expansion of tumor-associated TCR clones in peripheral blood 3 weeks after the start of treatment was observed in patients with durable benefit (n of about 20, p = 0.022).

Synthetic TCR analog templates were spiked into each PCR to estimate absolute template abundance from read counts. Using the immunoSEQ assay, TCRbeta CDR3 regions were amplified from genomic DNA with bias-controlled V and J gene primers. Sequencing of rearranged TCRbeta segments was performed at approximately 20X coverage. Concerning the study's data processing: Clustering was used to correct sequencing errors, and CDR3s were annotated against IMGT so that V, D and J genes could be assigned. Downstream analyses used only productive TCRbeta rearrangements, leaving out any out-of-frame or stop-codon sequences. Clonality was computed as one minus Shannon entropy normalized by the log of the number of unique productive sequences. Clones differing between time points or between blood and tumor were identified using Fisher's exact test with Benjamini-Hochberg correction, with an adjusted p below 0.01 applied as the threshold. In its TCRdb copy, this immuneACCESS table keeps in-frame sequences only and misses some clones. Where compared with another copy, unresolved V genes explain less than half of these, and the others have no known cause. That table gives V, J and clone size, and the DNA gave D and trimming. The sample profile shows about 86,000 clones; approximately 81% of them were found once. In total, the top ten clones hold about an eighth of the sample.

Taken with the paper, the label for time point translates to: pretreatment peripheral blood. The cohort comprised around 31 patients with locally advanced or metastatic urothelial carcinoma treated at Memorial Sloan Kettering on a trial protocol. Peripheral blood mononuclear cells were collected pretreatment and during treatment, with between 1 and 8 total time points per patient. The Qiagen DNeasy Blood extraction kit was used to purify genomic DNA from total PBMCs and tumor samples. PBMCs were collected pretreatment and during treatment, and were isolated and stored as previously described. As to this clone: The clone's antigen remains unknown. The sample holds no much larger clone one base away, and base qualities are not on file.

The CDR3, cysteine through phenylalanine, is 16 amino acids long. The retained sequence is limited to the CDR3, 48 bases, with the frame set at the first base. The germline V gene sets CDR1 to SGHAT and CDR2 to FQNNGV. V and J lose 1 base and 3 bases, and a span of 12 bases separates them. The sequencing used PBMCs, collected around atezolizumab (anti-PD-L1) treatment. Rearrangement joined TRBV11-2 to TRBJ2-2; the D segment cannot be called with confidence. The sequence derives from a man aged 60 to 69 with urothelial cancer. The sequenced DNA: TGTGCCAGCAGCTTAGCCGTACCGACATACACCGGGGAGCTGTTTTTT. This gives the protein CASSLAVPTYTGELFF. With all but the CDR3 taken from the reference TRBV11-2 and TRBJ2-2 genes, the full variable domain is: EAGVAQSPRYKIIEKRQSVAFWCNPISGHATLYWYQQILGQGPKLLIQFQNNGVVDDSQLPKDRFSAERLKGVDSTLKIQPAKLEDSAVYLCASSLAVPTYTGELFFGEGSRLTVL.